This T cell receptor beta chain was recovered during a study of cytomegalovirus exposure and HLA in healthy donors. The PCR used 60 Vbeta and 13 Jbeta primers. This table comes from immunoSEQ multiplex PCR, and its TCRdb copy is limited to in-frame clones, with some not included. Among roughly 100,000 clones listed, 70% were seen once. This clone was seen once. Its target is unknown. At one end the junction does not follow the germline gene, possibly because of a read error. Looked up from germline, CDR1 is SGHTA and CDR2 is FQGTGA. The CDR3 is made up of 14 amino acids. Findings of the study overall: The authors assumed roughly uniform sequencing depth across donors for presence/absence analyses.

This TCR was sampled from a woman between 45 and 65 years old in good health and CMV-seropositive. The specimen was PBMCs. This sequence joins TRBV7-3 and TRBJ2-2; 7 bases are a match to TRBD1. CDR3 coding DNA: TGTGCCAGCAGCTCGGGACAGAACACCGAGGAGCTGTTTTTT. It translates to CASSSGQNTEELFF.